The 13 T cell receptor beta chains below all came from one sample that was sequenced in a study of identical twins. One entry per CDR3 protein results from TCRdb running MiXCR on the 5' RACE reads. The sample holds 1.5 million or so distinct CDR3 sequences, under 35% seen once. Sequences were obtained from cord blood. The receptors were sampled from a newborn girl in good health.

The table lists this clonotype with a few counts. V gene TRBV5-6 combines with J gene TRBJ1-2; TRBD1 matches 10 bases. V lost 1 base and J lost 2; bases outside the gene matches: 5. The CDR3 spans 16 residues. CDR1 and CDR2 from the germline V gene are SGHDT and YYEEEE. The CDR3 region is CASSLFGTGANYGYTF. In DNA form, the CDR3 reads TGTGCCAGCAGCTTGTTCGGGACAGGGGCCAACTATGGCTACACCTTC.

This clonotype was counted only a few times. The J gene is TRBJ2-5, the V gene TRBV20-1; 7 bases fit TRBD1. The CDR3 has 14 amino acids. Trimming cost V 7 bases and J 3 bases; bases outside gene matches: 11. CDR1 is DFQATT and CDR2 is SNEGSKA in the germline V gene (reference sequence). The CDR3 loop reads CSVPDPGQKETQYF. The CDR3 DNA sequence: TGCAGTGTGCCAGACCCGGGACAGAAAGAGACCCAGTACTTC.

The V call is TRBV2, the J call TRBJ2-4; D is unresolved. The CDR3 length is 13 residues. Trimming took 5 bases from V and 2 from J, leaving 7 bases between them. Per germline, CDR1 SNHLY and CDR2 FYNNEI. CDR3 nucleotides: TGTGCCAGCAGTAACGGACCCAAAAACATTCAGTACTTC. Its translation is CASSNGPKNIQYF. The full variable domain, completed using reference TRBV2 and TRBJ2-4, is EPEVTQTPSHQVTQMGQEVILRCVPISNHLYFYWYRQILGQKVEFLVSFYNNEISEKSEIFDDQFSVERPDGSNFTLKIRSTKLEDSAMYFCASSNGPKNIQYFGAGTRLSVL.

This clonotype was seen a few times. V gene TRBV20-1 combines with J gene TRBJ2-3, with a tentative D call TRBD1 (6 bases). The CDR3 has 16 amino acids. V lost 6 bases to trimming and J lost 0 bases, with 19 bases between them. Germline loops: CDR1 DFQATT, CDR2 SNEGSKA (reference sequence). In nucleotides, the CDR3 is TGCAGTGCCCTCTCGACAGGATTATCTAGCACAGATACGCAGTATTTT. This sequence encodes CSALSTGLSSTDTQYF.

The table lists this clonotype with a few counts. The CDR3 DNA reads as TGTGCCACCAGCAGGCGGGGGGCTTCAGATACGCAGTATTTT. This sequence encodes CATSRRGASDTQYF. V and J are TRBV15 and TRBJ2-3; TRBD2 matches at 8 bases. Germline-derived CDR1 and CDR2 are LNHNV and YYDKDF (reference sequence). This CDR3 spans 14 amino acids. The trim removed 3 bases at V and 4 bases at J, leaving 3 bases unmatched.

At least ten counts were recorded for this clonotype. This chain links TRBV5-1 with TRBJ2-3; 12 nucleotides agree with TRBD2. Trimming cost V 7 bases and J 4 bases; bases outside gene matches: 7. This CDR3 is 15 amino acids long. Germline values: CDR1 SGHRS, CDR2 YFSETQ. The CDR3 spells CASSASGRAPDTQYF. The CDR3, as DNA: TGCGCCAGCTCCGCTAGCGGGAGGGCACCAGATACGCAGTATTTT. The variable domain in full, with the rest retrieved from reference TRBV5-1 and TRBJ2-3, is KAGVTQTPRYLIKTRGQQVTLSCSPISGHRSVSWYQQTPGQGLQFLFEYFSETQRNKGNFPGRFSGRQFSNSRSEMNVSTLELGDSALYLCASSASGRAPDTQYFGPGTRLTVL.

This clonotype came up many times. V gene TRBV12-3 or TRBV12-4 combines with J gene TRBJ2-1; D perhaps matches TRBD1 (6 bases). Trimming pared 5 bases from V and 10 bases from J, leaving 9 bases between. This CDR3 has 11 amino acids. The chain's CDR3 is CASSTGYEQFF. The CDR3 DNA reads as TGTGCCAGCAGTACAGGGTACGAGCAGTTCTTC.

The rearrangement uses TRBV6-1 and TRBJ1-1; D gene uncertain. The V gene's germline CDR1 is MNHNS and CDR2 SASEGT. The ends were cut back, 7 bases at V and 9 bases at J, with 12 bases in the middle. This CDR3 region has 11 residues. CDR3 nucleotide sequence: TGTGCCAGCAATGGAATTTGGAAAGCTTTCTTT. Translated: CASNGIWKAFF.

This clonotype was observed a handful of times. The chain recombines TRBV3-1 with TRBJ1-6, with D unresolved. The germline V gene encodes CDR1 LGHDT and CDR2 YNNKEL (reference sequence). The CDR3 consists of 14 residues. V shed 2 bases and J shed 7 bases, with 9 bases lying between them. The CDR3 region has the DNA TGTGCCAGCAGCCAACTTGAGGAGAATTCACCCCTCCACTTT. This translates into CASSQLEENSPLHF.

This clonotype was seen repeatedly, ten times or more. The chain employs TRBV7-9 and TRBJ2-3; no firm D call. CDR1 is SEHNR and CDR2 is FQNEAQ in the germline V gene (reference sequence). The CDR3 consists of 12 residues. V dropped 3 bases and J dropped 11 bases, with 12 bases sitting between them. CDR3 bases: TGTGCCAGCAGCTTGGCCTTAGAAAGGCAGTATTTT. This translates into CASSLALERQYF.

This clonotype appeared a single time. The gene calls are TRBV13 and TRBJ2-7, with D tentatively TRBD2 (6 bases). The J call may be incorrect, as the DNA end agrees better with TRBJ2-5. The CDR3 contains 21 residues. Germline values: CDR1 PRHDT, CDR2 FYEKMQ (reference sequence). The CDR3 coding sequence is TGTGCCAGCAGCTTAGGGGCCTTAGCGGCAAGGTGGTTTGGGGTAAAACAGACCCAGTACTTC. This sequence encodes CASSLGALAARWFGVKQTQYF.

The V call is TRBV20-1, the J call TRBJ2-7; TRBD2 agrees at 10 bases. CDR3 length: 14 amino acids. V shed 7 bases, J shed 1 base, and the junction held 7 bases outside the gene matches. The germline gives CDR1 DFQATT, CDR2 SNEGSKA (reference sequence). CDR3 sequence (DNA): TGCAGTGTCCCACTAGCGGGGTTGTCCTACGAGCAGTACTTC. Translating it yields CSVPLAGLSYEQYF.

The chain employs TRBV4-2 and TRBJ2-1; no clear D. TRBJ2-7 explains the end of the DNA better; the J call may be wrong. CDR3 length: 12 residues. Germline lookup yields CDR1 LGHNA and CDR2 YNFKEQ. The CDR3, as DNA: TGTGCCAGCAGCCAAATGTACAATGAGCAGTACTTC. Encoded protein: CASSQMYNEQYF.